This TCR beta chain was profiled in a study of shared T cell receptors in the human thymus (dated by TCRdb to the early 2020s). About the study as a whole: The study examined how the human thymus generates shared, self-reactive T-cell receptor alpha chains.

Worth noting for this clone: Its cognate antigen has yet to be identified. The sample holds no much larger clone one base away, and base qualities are not on file.

Trimming at the junction amounts to 9 bases on V and 1 base on J, and the germline ends lie 10 bases apart. Sequences MGHDK (CDR1) and SYGVNS (CDR2) are obtained from the germline V gene. From cysteine to phenylalanine, the CDR3 is 12 amino acids long. Only CDR3 DNA remains: 36 bases, in frame from the first base. Library creation used the immunoSEQ multiplex PCR assay. In TCRdb, the immuneACCESS table is reduced to in-frame sequences with V and J assigned. These tables do not hold every clone; where another copy was compared, an unresolved V gene accounts for under half, and the others remain unexplained. For this sample the table gives hundreds of thousands of clones, of which around 95% were detected only once. The ten largest make up approximately 0.02% of the sample.

Sequenced sample: thymocytes. The source is a human donor. The V and J genes are TRBV25-1 and TRBJ2-7; matching of 5 bases hints at TRBD1 as the D gene. CDR3 protein: CASSGLSYEQYF. The DNA is TGTGCCAGTTCAGGGCTGTCCTACGAGCAGTACTTC.